This is a list of T cell receptor beta chains from one sample in a study of response to subunit inactivated influenza vaccine. From the RT-PCR reads, TCRdb called clonotypes with MiXCR, one entry per CDR3 protein. The sample has under 200,000 distinct CDR3 sequences, 9.5% to 13% seen once; the top ten hold around 12%. Here the sequenced sample was non-naive T cells sorted from PBMCs, taken 45 days after vaccination. The receptors were gathered from a middle-aged man who received an inactivated influenza vaccine. Both conserved end residues are part of each CDR3. D genes are given only for firm matches. Part of the rows lack a size; the others show once, few, many or a class for expanded clones.

>TRBV12-3/TRBV12-4|many|16|TRBJ2-7|TRBD1
CASSLRMGQGPYEQYF
TGTGCCAGCAGTTTAAGAATGGGACAGGGTCCCTACGAGCAGTACTTC
>TRBV28|many|13|TRBJ1-6|.
CATLRVIGSPLHF
TGTGCCACCTTGCGGGTGATAGGCTCACCCCTCCACTTT
>TRBV4-3|.|15|TRBJ1-1|.
CASSRTLTENTEAFF
TGCGCCAGCAGCCGGACCCTGACAGAGAACACTGAAGCTTTCTTT
>TRBV11-2|once|14|TRBJ2-5|.
CASSFTLTQETQYF
TGTGCCAGCAGCTTCACCCTCACCCAAGAGACCCAGTACTTC
>TRBV6-4|.|14|TRBJ2-1|.
CASSDGFNSNEQFF
TGTGCCAGCAGTGACGGTTTCAATAGTAATGAGCAGTTCTTC
>TRBV7-2|.|13|TRBJ1-6|.
CASSLGVRSPLHF
TGTGCCAGCAGCTTGGGGGTACGGTCACCCCTCCACTTT
>TRBV6-2/TRBV6-3|.|13|TRBJ1-2|.
CASRTGGTYGYTF
TGTGCCAGCCGAACTGGGGGGACCTATGGCTACACCTTC
>TRBV5-1|.|14|TRBJ1-1|.
CASSLVQGNTEAFF
TGCGCCAGCAGCTTGGTACAGGGGAACACTGAAGCTTTCTTT
>TRBV5-1|.|16|TRBJ1-4|TRBD1
CASSRGQGALDEKLFF
TGCGCCAGCAGCAGAGGACAGGGGGCTTTGGATGAAAAACTGTTTTTT
>TRBV4-1|few|16|TRBJ2-3|TRBD2
CASSDGLAGGTDTQYF
TGCGCCAGCAGCGACGGACTAGCGGGGGGCACAGATACGCAGTATTTT
>TRBV28|once|15|TRBJ2-7|.
CASSFSPDPPYEQYF
TGTGCCAGCAGTTTTTCCCCAGACCCGCCCTACGAGCAGTACTTC
>TRBV5-1|many|11|TRBJ1-2|.
CASSGSGGYTF
TGCGCCAGCAGCGGATCAGGGGGCTACACCTTC
>TRBV3-1|.|14|TRBJ1-2|.
CASSQESRNYGYTF
TGTGCCAGCAGCCAAGAATCAAGAAACTATGGCTACACCTTC
>TRBV20-1|few|13|TRBJ2-5|.
CSAIREFQETQYF
TGCAGTGCTATTCGGGAGTTCCAAGAGACCCAGTACTTC
>TRBV30|few|12|TRBJ2-3|.
CAWGRGEDTQYF
TGTGCCTGGGGCCGGGGCGAAGATACGCAGTATTTT
>TRBV3-1|many|15|TRBJ1-3|.
CASSHRGEGGNTIYF
TGTGCCAGCAGCCATAGGGGGGAAGGTGGAAACACCATATATTTT
>TRBV5-8|few|13|TRBJ2-5|TRBD1
CASSGAGGETQYF
TGTGCCAGCAGCGGAGCAGGGGGAGAGACCCAGTACTTC
>TRBV13|few|13|TRBJ2-7|.
CASSSIAAYEQYF
TGTGCCAGCAGCAGTATAGCAGCCTACGAGCAGTACTTC
>TRBV12-3/TRBV12-4|.|15|TRBJ2-7|TRBD1
CASSLAPGTGAEQYF
TGTGCCAGCAGTTTAGCGCCGGGGACAGGGGCCGAGCAGTACTTC
>TRBV4-1|many|14|TRBJ1-1|.
CASSPGRLNTEAFF
TGCGCCAGCAGCCCGGGACGGTTGAACACTGAAGCTTTCTTT
>TRBV5-6|.|18|TRBJ2-7|.
CASSTGRDPGWFRDEQYF
TGTGCCAGCAGCACCGGGAGAGACCCAGGGTGGTTTAGGGACGAGCAGTACTTC
>TRBV29-1|many|12|TRBJ2-7|.
CSARQTSYEQYF
TGCAGCGCTAGACAGACCTCCTACGAGCAGTACTTC
>TRBV13|.|15|TRBJ2-2|.
CASGPGLLRTGELFF
TGTGCCAGCGGCCCCGGGCTCCTCAGAACCGGGGAGCTGTTTTTT
>TRBV20-1|few|15|TRBJ2-5|TRBD2
CSARAAGGDQETQYF
TGCAGTGCTAGAGCGGCGGGAGGGGACCAAGAGACCCAGTACTTC
>TRBV4-3|many|18|TRBJ2-1|TRBD1
CASSQVLPGQGLGNEQFF
TGCGCCAGCAGCCAAGTATTACCGGGACAGGGATTAGGGAATGAGCAGTTCTTC
>TRBV6-5|.|15|TRBJ1-6|.
CASSSYIAVNSPLHF
TGTGCCAGCAGTTCGTATATCGCGGTTAATTCACCCCTCCACTTT
>TRBV20-1|few|15|TRBJ1-5|.
CSAGPVGTGNQPQHF
TGCAGTGCGGGCCCTGTGGGGACGGGCAATCAGCCCCAGCATTTT
>TRBV7-2|few|14|TRBJ2-5|.
CASSLSRAVETQYF
TGTGCCAGCAGCTTAAGCAGGGCGGTAGAGACCCAGTACTTC
>TRBV20-1|many|15|TRBJ1-1|.
CSARTAFDMNTEAFF
TGCAGTGCTAGGACAGCATTCGACATGAACACTGAAGCTTTCTTT
>TRBV16|.|13|TRBJ1-4|.
CASSGQNNEKLFF
TGTGCCAGCAGCGGACAGAACAATGAAAAACTGTTTTTT
>TRBV7-9|.|13|TRBJ1-4|TRBD1
CASKGTVDEKLFF
TGTGCCAGCAAAGGGACAGTTGATGAAAAACTGTTTTTT
>TRBV11-2|few|15|TRBJ2-2|TRBD2
CASSRGLARTGELFF
TGTGCCAGCAGCCGCGGACTAGCGCGCACCGGGGAGCTGTTTTTT
>TRBV7-6|few|15|TRBJ2-1|.
CASSPGFSGSYEQFF
TGTGCCAGCAGCCCTGGGTTTTCGGGATCGTATGAGCAGTTCTTC